This TCR beta chain originates from a study of OX40 agonist ivuxolimab in advanced cancers. In the study overall: Around 40% of patients had received prior checkpoint inhibitor therapy.

Profiling relied on immunoSEQ multiplex PCR, and the TCRdb table lists in-frame clones only, not all of them. Of about 78,000 clones in the sample, 80% to 85% were seen once. Per germline, CDR1 SGHTA and CDR2 FQGNSA. The CDR3 contains 15 residues. V was cut by 3 bases and J by 1 base, with 12 bases left in between. The V gene is TRBV7-2, the J gene TRBJ1-1; possible D gene TRBD1, 5 bases. The input for sequencing was CD4+ or CD8+ T cells sorted from blood, taken in a trial of the OX40 agonist ivuxolimab. This TCR came from an adult with an advanced solid tumor such as melanoma, head and neck, liver or kidney cancer. CDR3 amino acids: CASSFPERGNTEAFF. Written as DNA, the CDR3 is TGTGCCAGCAGCTTTCCCGAAAGGGGGAACACTGAAGCTTTCTTT.